This T cell receptor beta chain was identified during a study of blood T cell repertoires in COVID-19. Turning to the study itself: Collection of acute and convalescent COVID-19 samples took place in the United States, Italy and Spain.

This clone was detected a few times. The junction shows a germline mismatch at one end, possibly a read error. The CDR3 is 14 residues long. Looked up from germline, CDR1 is SSHAT and CDR2 is FNYEAQ (reference sequence). The repertoire was sequenced with immunoSEQ multiplex PCR; TCRdb's copy has only in-frame clones and lacks some. The table includes more than 90,000 clones, roughly 84% detected once. Sequences were obtained from peripheral blood. This rearrangement joins TRBV7-7 to TRBJ1-3; the D is unclear. The clonotype was recovered from a human donor in a cohort sampled during active COVID-19. The CDR3 sequence: CASSLESSGNTIYF. In nucleotides, the CDR3 is TGTGCTAGCAGCTTAGAGAGCTCTGGAAACACCATATATTTT.